Here is one TCR beta chain with its context. Its antigen is unknown. The CDR3 is 14 amino acids. Germline V gene lookup returns CDR1 MDHEN and CDR2 SYDVKM. V lost 3 bases to trimming and J lost 3 bases, with 9 bases between them. This record comes from a study of shared clonotypes between healthy human individuals. The DNA input per sorted-subset replicate PCR was 200 to 250 ng, corresponding to 25,000 to 35,000 T cell genomes. Profiling relied on immunoSEQ multiplex PCR, and the TCRdb table lists in-frame clones only, not all of them. The data hold 230,000 or so clones, with approximately 70% observed a single time. Negatively enriched CD4+ T cells were divided by CD45RA into naive and memory. Regarding the study as a whole: Across a handful of donors, naive CD4 shared roughly 5%, naive CD8 under 4%, memory CD4 less than 2.5%, memory CD8 0.4% to 0.5%. In having few donors, the study represented limited genetic and exposure-history diversity.

The TCR sequence derives from a man aged 25 to 40 in good health. Specimen: memory CD4+ T cells sorted from blood. The subset denotes: CD45RA-negative fraction. The gene calls are TRBV28 and TRBJ1-5; D may be TRBD1 (6 bases). The CDR3 here is CASSFPGANQPQHF. The CDR3 DNA sequence: TGTGCCAGCAGTTTCCCGGGGGCCAATCAGCCCCAGCATTTT.